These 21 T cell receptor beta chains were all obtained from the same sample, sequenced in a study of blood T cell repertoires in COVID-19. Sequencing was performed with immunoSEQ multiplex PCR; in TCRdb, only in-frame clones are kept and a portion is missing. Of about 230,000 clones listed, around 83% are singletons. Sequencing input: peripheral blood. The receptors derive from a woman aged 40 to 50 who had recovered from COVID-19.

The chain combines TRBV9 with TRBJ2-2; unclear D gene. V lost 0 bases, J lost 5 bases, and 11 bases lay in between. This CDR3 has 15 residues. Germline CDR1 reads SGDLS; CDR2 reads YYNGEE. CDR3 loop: CASSVVSRQTGELFF. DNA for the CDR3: TGTGCCAGCAGCGTAGTTTCCCGTCAGACCGGGGAGCTGTTTTTT.

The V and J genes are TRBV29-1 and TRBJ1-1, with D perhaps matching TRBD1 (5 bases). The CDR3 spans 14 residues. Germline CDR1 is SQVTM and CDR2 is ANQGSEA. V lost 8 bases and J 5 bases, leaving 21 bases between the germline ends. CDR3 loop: CSSRSAGSGTEAFF. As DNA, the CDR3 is TGCAGCTCCCGGTCGGCAGGGTCTGGAACTGAAGCTTTCTTT.

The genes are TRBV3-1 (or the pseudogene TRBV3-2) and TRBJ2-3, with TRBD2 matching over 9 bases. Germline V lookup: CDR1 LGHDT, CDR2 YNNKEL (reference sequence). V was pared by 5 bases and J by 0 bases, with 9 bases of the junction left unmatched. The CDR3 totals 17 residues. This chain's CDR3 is CASSVVAGVTSTDTQYF. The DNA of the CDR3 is TGTGCCAGCAGCGTGGTAGCGGGAGTAACTAGCACAGATACGCAGTATTTT.

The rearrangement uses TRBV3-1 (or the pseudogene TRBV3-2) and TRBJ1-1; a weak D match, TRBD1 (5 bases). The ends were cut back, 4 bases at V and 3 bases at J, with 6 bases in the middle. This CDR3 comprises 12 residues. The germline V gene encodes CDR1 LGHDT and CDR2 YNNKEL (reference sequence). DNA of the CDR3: TGTGCCAGCAGCCTGACAGACACTGAAGCTTTCTTT. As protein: CASSLTDTEAFF.

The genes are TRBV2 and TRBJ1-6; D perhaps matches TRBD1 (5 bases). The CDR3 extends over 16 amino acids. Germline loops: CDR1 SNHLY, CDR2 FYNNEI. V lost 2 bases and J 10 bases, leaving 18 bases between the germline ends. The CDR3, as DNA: TGTGCCAGCAGTGAAACAGCGGGGGGGTTGGGCTCACCCCTCCACTTT. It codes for CASSETAGGLGSPLHF.

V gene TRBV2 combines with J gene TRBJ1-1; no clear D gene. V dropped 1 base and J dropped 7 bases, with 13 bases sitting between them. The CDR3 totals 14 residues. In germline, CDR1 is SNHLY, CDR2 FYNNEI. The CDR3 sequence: CASSEVGRAVEAFF. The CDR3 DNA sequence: TGTGCCAGCAGTGAAGTGGGCAGAGCTGTTGAAGCTTTCTTT. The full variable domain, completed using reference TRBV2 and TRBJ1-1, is EPEVTQTPSHQVTQMGQEVILRCVPISNHLYFYWYRQILGQKVEFLVSFYNNEISEKSEIFDDQFSVERPDGSNFTLKIRSTKLEDSAMYFCASSEVGRAVEAFFGQGTRLTVV.

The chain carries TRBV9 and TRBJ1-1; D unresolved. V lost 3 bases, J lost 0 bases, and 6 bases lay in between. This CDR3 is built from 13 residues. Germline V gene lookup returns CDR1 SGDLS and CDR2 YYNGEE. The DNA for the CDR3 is TGTGCCAGCAGCGGCGGTTTGAACACTGAAGCTTTCTTT. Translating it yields CASSGGLNTEAFF.

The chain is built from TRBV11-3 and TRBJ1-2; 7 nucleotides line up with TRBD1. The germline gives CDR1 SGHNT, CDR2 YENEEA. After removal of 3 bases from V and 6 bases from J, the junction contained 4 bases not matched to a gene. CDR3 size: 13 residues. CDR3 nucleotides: TGTGCCAGCAGCTTTGACAGGGAGAATGGCTACACCTTC. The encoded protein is CASSFDRENGYTF.

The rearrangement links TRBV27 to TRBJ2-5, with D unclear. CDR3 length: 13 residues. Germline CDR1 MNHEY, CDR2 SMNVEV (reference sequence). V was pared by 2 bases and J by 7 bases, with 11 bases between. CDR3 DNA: TGTGCCAGCAGTTTAACCCTTACTGGGACCCAGTACTTC. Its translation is CASSLTLTGTQYF.

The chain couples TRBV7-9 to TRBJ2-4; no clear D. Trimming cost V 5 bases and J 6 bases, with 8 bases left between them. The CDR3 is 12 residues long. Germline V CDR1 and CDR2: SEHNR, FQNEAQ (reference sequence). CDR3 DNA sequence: TGTGCCAGCAGCCCCCGGGTAAACATTCAGTACTTC. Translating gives CASSPRVNIQYF.

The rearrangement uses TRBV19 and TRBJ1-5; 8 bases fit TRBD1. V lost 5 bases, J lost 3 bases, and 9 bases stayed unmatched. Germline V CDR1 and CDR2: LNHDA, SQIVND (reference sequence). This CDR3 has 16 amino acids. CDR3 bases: TGTGCCAGTAGTCCGGGGACAGGAGCATTCAATCAGCCCCAGCATTTT. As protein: CASSPGTGAFNQPQHF.

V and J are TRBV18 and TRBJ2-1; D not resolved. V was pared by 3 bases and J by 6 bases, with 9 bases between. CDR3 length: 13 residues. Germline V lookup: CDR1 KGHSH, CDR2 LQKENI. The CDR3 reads CASSPSDINEQFF. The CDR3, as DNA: TGTGCCAGCTCACCGAGCGATATCAATGAGCAGTTCTTC.

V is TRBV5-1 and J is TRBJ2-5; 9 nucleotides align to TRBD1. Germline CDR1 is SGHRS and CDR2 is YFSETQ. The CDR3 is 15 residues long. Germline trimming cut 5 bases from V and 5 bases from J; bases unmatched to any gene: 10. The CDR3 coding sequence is TGCGCCAGCAGACCTCCGGGACAGGGACTTGAGACCCAGTACTTC. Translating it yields CASRPPGQGLETQYF.

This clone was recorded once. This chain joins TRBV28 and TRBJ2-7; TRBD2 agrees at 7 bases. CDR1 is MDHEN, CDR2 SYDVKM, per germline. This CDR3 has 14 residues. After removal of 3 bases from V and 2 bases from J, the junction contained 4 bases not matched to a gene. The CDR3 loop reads CASSLGGKAYEQYF. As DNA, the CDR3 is TGTGCCAGCAGTTTGGGAGGGAAGGCCTACGAGCAGTACTTC.

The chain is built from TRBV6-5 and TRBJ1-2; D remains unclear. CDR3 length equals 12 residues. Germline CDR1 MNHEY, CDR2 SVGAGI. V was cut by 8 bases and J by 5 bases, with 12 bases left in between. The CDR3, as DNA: TGTGCCAGCGTGGGAGACCTTTATGGCTACACCTTC. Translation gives CASVGDLYGYTF.

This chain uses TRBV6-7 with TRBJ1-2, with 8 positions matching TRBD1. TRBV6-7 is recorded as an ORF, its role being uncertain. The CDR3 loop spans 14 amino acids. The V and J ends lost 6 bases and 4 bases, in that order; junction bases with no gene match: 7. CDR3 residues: CASSPQGVAYGYTF. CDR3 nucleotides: TGTGCCAGCAGCCCACAGGGGGTTGCCTATGGCTACACCTTC.

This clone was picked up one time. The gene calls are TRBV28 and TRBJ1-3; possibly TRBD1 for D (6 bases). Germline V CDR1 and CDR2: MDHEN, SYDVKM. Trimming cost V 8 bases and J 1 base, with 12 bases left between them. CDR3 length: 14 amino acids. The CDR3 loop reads CASQGSGSGNTIYF. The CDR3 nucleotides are TGTGCCAGCCAGGGGTCAGGATCTGGAAACACCATATATTTT. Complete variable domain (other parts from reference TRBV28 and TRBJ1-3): DVKVTQSSRYLVKRTGEKVFLECVQDMDHENMFWYRQDPGLGLRLIYFSYDVKMKEKGDIPEGYSVSREKKERFSLILESASTNQTSMYLCASQGSGSGNTIYFGEGSWLTVV.

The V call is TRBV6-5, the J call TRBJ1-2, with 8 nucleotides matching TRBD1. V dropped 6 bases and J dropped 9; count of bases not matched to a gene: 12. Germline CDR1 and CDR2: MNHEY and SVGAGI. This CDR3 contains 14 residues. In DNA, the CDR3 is TGTGCCAGCAGGGCATCAGGGGGCGGGTTGAGCTACACCTTC. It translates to CASRASGGGLSYTF.

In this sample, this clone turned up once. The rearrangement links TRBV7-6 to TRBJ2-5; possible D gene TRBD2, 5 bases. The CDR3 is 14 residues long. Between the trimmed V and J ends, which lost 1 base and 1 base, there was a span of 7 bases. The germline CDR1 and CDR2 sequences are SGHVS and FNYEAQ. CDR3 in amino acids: CASSLGGPQETQYF. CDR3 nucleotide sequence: TGTGCCAGCAGCTTAGGAGGGCCCCAAGAGACCCAGTACTTC.

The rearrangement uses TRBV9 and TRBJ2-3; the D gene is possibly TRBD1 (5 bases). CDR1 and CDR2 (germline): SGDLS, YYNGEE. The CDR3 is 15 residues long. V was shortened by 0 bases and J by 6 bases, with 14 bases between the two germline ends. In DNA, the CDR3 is TGTGCCAGCAGCGTAGGCTCAGGGCGTGATGATACGCAGTATTTT. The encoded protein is CASSVGSGRDDTQYF.

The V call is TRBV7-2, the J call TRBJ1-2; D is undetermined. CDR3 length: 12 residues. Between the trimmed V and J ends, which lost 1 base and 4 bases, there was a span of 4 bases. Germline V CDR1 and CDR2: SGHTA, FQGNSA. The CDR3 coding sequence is TGTGCCAGCAGCTTAGGAGCCTATGGCTACACCTTC. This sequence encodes CASSLGAYGYTF.